A single sample gave rise to the 27 T cell receptor beta chains below, sequenced in a study of Ad26.COV2.S vaccination and SARS-CoV-2 variants (dated by TCRdb to the early 2020s). Library construction relied on the immunoSEQ multiplex PCR assay. The table comes from immuneACCESS by way of TCRdb, which keeps in-frame sequences with V and J called. Part of the clones is missing from these tables; in studies checked, under half for an unresolved V gene and the rest for unknown reasons. The sample yields roughly 350,000 clones; approximately 86% were counted once. The ten largest clones take up 9.5% to 12% of the sample. Taken with the paper, the label for treatment or condition translates to: 15 to 20 received Ad26.COV2.S at low or high dose, single or two shots; five or six received placebo; per-sample allocation not given. For vaccine and placebo recipients, repertoires were sequenced using samples collected on day 63 after the first injection.

The sequencing here drew on peripheral blood, taken in a trial of Ad26.COV2.S vaccine versus placebo. The origin of the receptors is a person aged 18 to 59 who received the Ad26.COV2.S COVID-19 vaccine or a placebo.

The chain is built from TRBV7-6 and TRBJ1-2; no reliable D call. The CDR3 loop spans 13 amino acids. Germline V gene data show CDR1 as SGHVS and CDR2 as FNYEAQ. Trimming shortened V by 1 base and J by 2 bases, and 5 bases separated the two germline ends. The DNA for the CDR3 is TGTGCCAGCAGCTTAGAGGAAAACTATGGCTACACCTTC. Protein: CASSLEENYGYTF.

This clone has a single count. This rearrangement joins TRBV5-6 to TRBJ1-1; 9 bases fit TRBD1. This CDR3 comprises 16 residues. The ends lost 3 bases at V and 10 bases at J; junction bases unmatched: 16. Germline CDR1 is SGHDT and CDR2 is YYEEEE. CDR3 nucleotides: TGTGCCAGCAGCTCGGGGGCGGGACAGGGTTGGATTCCAGCTTTCTTT. This codes for CASSSGAGQGWIPAFF.

J is TRBJ1-2 and V is TRBV4-1, with D possibly matching TRBD1 (5 bases). The CDR3 extends over 15 amino acids. The V gene's germline CDR1 is MGHRA and CDR2 YSYEKL. V lost 1 base to trimming and J lost 1 base, with 10 bases between them. CDR3 protein: CASSQAGTHNYGYTF. CDR3 bases: TGCGCCAGCAGCCAAGCCGGGACCCATAACTATGGCTACACCTTC.

This chain connects TRBV5-4 to TRBJ2-7, with 9 bases that match TRBD2. The CDR3 extends over 16 amino acids. V lost 0 bases and J lost 4; bases outside the gene matches: 8. The germline CDR1 and CDR2 sequences are SGHNT and YYREEE (reference sequence). The CDR3: CASSLDGIAGAYEQYF. The CDR3 DNA sequence: TGTGCCAGCAGCTTGGACGGCATAGCGGGAGCTTACGAGCAGTACTTC.

As regards this clone: This CDR3 is also generated by other DNA sequences in the sample. This sequence joins TRBV7-9 and TRBJ2-1; D unresolved. The CDR3 is 12 residues long. Trimming cost V 5 bases and J 3 bases, with 5 bases left between them. The germline V gene encodes CDR1 SEHNR and CDR2 FQNEAQ (reference sequence). The CDR3 DNA sequence: TGTGCCAGCAGCCCCAACTACAATGAGCAGTTCTTC. It codes for CASSPNYNEQFF.

This chain links TRBV27 with TRBJ1-4; no firm D call. V shed 11 bases and J shed 9 bases, with 22 bases lying between them. This CDR3 spans 14 amino acids. Per germline, CDR1 MNHEY and CDR2 SMNVEV (reference sequence). The CDR3 region is CAGPNNIILKKLFF. The CDR3 coding sequence is TGTGCCGGACCCAACAACATCATCCTGAAAAAACTGTTTTTT.

This clone came up once. The V gene is TRBV6-1, the J gene TRBJ1-2, with 7 bases that match TRBD1. This CDR3 is 14 amino acids long. V shed 1 base, J shed 3 bases, and the junction held 2 bases outside the gene matches. Germline lookup yields CDR1 MNHNS and CDR2 SASEGT. DNA of the CDR3: TGTGCCAGCAGTGAAGGCGACAGGGACTATGGCTACACCTTC. Protein: CASSEGDRDYGYTF.

The chain uses TRBV4-1 and TRBJ1-2; D is perhaps TRBD1 (5 bases). CDR1 and CDR2 from the germline V gene are MGHRA and YSYEKL. The length of the CDR3 is 18 residues. V was clipped by 3 bases and J by 4 bases, with 24 bases between them. The CDR3 region has the DNA TGCGCCAGCAGCCAGGCTCGAGCCGGGGCCAAGACTAGCTATGGCTACACCTTC. Translation: CASSQARAGAKTSYGYTF.

This clone has a handful of counts. This sample also contains other DNA sequences that code for the same CDR3. CDR3 residues: CASSAQGNQPQHF. For the CDR3, the DNA is TGTGCCAGCAGCGCCCAGGGGAACCAGCCCCAGCATTTT. V is TRBV12-3 or TRBV12-4 and J is TRBJ1-5; tentative D call: TRBD1 (6 bases). The CDR3 contains 13 residues. Trimming took 6 bases from V and 7 from J, leaving 13 bases between them.

This clone was seen just once. The V call is TRBV11-2, the J call TRBJ2-3; 7 bases match TRBD2. CDR1 is SGHAT, CDR2 FQNNGV, per germline. The CDR3 has 13 amino acids. The V gene end was trimmed by 1 base and the J gene end by 6 bases; junction bases not matched to a gene: 1. The CDR3 sequence: CASSLAGGDTQYF. CDR3 sequence (DNA): TGTGCCAGCAGCTTAGCGGGAGGTGATACGCAGTATTTT.

The chain carries TRBV7-9 and TRBJ1-4; 9 nucleotides align to TRBD1. The CDR3 runs to 14 residues. Germline V gene data show CDR1 as SEHNR and CDR2 as FQNEAQ (reference sequence). J was trimmed by 8 bases and V by 5 bases; bases with no gene match: 6. CDR3 nucleotides: TGTGCCAGCAGCCCGGACAGGGGTTGGGAAAAACTGTTTTTT. Its translation is CASSPDRGWEKLFF.

V is TRBV6-2 or TRBV6-3 and J is TRBJ2-1; D is possibly TRBD2 (5 bases). Trimming took 6 bases from V and 7 from J, leaving 25 bases between them. CDR1 MNHEY and CDR2 SVGEGT come from the germline V gene. The CDR3 contains 17 residues. Written as DNA, the CDR3 is TGTGCCAGCAGCCTTATGTCCCCGGGGATCGACAAAAATGAGCAGTTCTTC. It codes for CASSLMSPGIDKNEQFF.

The rearrangement uses TRBV19 and TRBJ2-7; D not certain. Germline V gene lookup returns CDR1 LNHDA and CDR2 SQIVND (reference sequence). V gave up 3 bases and J gave up 4 bases, with 10 bases separating them. CDR3 length equals 13 residues. The CDR3 nucleotides are TGTGCCAGTAGTATTAACCTGGTTTACGAGCAGTACTTC. This sequence encodes CASSINLVYEQYF.

The rearrangement uses TRBV5-1 and TRBJ2-1; 8 bases are shared with TRBD1. Germline-derived CDR1 and CDR2 are SGHRS and YFSETQ. V shed 0 bases, J shed 8 bases, and the junction held 7 bases outside the gene matches. This CDR3 region has 15 residues. The CDR3 is CASSLDRGTLDEQFF. The CDR3 bases are TGCGCCAGCAGCTTGGACAGGGGGACACTAGATGAGCAGTTCTTC.

This clone has a single count. V is TRBV19 and J is TRBJ1-5, with 9 positions matching TRBD1. The CDR3 extends over 17 amino acids. Per the germline V gene, CDR1 is LNHDA and CDR2 is SQIVND (reference sequence). V was clipped by 4 bases and J by 0 bases; unmatched bases: 7. The CDR3 is CASSRGQGWNSNQPQHF. The CDR3 bases are TGTGCCAGTAGTAGGGGACAGGGCTGGAATAGCAATCAGCCCCAGCATTTT.

Only a few counts were recorded for this clone. The chain employs TRBV2 and TRBJ2-7, with 12 bases lining up with TRBD1. J gave up 4 bases and V 2 bases, and 9 bases lay outside the gene matches. The germline gives CDR1 SNHLY, CDR2 FYNNEI. The CDR3 covers 17 residues. The CDR3 sequence: CASSESPGQGAEYEQYF. In DNA, the CDR3 is TGTGCCAGCAGTGAATCACCGGGACAGGGGGCTGAATACGAGCAGTACTTC.

This clone was counted only a few times. This rearrangement joins TRBV7-9 to TRBJ2-1; no clear D. Germline CDR1 reads SEHNR; CDR2 reads FQNEAQ (reference sequence). The CDR3 has 12 amino acids. The V end lost 1 base, the J end lost 6 bases, and 4 bases lay between the germline ends. CDR3 nucleotide sequence: TGTGCCAGCAGCTTAGTTAGCAATGAGCAGTTCTTC. Encoded protein: CASSLVSNEQFF.

The rearrangement joins TRBV18 to TRBJ1-2, with a tentative D call TRBD1 (6 bases). The CDR3 length is 13 residues. Trimming left V 3 bases short and J 2 bases short, with 7 bases between. Germline V gene sequence: CDR1 KGHSH, CDR2 LQKENI. CDR3 protein: CASSPGTNYGYTF. The DNA of the CDR3 is TGTGCCAGCTCACCTGGGACAAACTATGGCTACACCTTC.

The V gene is TRBV21-1, the J gene TRBJ2-7; the table calls TRBD2, which could not be checked here. TRBV21-1 is a known pseudogene. This CDR3 is 18 amino acids long. The CDR3 is CASIETPRAGGPTYEQYF. The CDR3 DNA reads as TGTGCCAGCATCGAAACCCCGCGAGCGGGAGGGCCCACCTACGAGCAGTACTTC.

The V gene is TRBV6-2 or TRBV6-3, the J gene TRBJ2-2; D is undetermined. The CDR3 consists of 12 residues. Germline CDR1 is MNHEY and CDR2 is SVGEGT. Deletions cut 7 bases from V and 6 bases from J, with 9 bases between. CDR3 coding DNA: TGTGCCAGCACCCCAGGTCCCGGGGAGCTGTTTTTT. Amino acid sequence: CASTPGPGELFF.

This sequence joins TRBV7-3 and TRBJ2-3; TRBD1 matches at 8 bases. Germline V gene data show CDR1 as SGHTA and CDR2 as FQGTGA. The CDR3 is made up of 15 amino acids. V trimming: 5 bases; J trimming: 4 bases; junction bases outside the gene matches: 8. The CDR3, as DNA: TGTGCCAGCAGCACGGCCGGACAGGGCTCAGATACGCAGTATTTT. Translating gives CASSTAGQGSDTQYF.

This sequence joins TRBV3-1 (or the pseudogene TRBV3-2) and TRBJ1-1; the D is unclear. Trimming cost V 0 bases and J 1 base, with 6 bases left between them. Germline values: CDR1 LGHDT, CDR2 YNNKEL (reference sequence). This CDR3 is built from 14 residues. The CDR3 coding sequence is TGTGCCAGCAGCCAAGATGATCAGAACACTGAAGCTTTCTTT. This sequence encodes CASSQDDQNTEAFF.

V usage is TRBV4-1 and J usage is TRBJ2-7; 15 bases fit TRBD2. The CDR3 is 16 residues long. Germline lookup yields CDR1 MGHRA and CDR2 YSYEKL. J was trimmed by 2 bases and V by 1 base; bases with no gene match: 0. CDR3 residues: CASSQGTSGRAYEQYF. The CDR3 DNA sequence: TGCGCCAGCAGCCAAGGGACTAGCGGGAGGGCCTACGAGCAGTACTTC.

This chain uses TRBV29-1 with TRBJ1-2; D not resolved. This CDR3 is 10 amino acids long. Trimming stripped 7 bases from V and 8 bases from J, with 11 bases between. Germline CDR1 and CDR2: SQVTM and ANQGSEA. CDR3 sequence reads: CSAWDEGYTF. The DNA of the CDR3 is TGCAGCGCGTGGGATGAAGGCTACACCTTC.

V is TRBV4-3 and J is TRBJ1-3; 10 bases agree with TRBD1. The junction had 0 bases not matched to a gene; V was cut back by 4 bases and J by 0 bases. Germline V gene data show CDR1 as LGHNA and CDR2 as YSLEER. This CDR3 contains 15 residues. The CDR3 reads CASSRDRGSGNTIYF. In DNA form, the CDR3 reads TGCGCCAGCAGCCGGGACAGGGGCTCTGGAAACACCATATATTTT.

V and J are TRBV19 and TRBJ2-7, with D perhaps matching TRBD2 (5 bases). Between the trimmed V and J ends, which lost 4 bases and 0 bases, there was a span of 10 bases. The CDR3 is made up of 14 amino acids. Per germline, CDR1 LNHDA and CDR2 SQIVND (reference sequence). CDR3 bases: TGTGCCAGTAGTAGTAGCGCGGTCTCCTACGAGCAGTACTTC. Translation gives CASSSSAVSYEQYF.

The V and J genes are TRBV7-9 and TRBJ1-1; D is possibly TRBD1 (5 bases). Germline lookup yields CDR1 SEHNR and CDR2 FQNEAQ (reference sequence). Trimming removed 4 bases from V and 1 base from J, with 13 bases in between. This CDR3 has 15 amino acids. In nucleotides, the CDR3 is TGTGCCAGCAGCTCCCGGCCAGGGCCGAACACTGAAGCTTTCTTT. Protein sequence: CASSSRPGPNTEAFF.